The 24 T cell receptor beta chains below were found in one sample sequenced in a study of regulatory T cells in long-lasting Graves disease. Stated time point: persistent/refractory GD, antithyroid drugs over 5 years with positive TRAb. PBMC-derived RNA was used for the TCR library. iRepertoire HTBI primers and Arm-PCR of CDR3 regions built TCR beta libraries. TCRdb processed the multiplex PCR reads anew with MiXCR; each CDR3 protein has one entry. Here the sample spans roughly 400,000 distinct CDR3 sequences, roughly 23% being singletons. The specimen was peripheral blood mononuclear cells (PBMCs), collected when the disease was refractory, from a patient treated with antithyroid drugs. The receptors stem from a female donor with Graves disease.

With respect to this clonotype: A much larger clone lies one base from this, so it may be a read error. The CDR3 end shows no conserved phenylalanine or tryptophan, and so a read error is likely. The chain has TRBV6-2 or TRBV6-3 and TRBJ2-2, with a possible D match to TRBD1 (6 bases). The CDR3 is 15 residues long. The V end lost 0 bases, the J end lost 9 bases, and 14 bases lay between the germline ends. Germline V gene sequence: CDR1 MNHEY, CDR2 SVGEGT. The CDR3 here is CASSYSGAGLRELFL. The CDR3 nucleotides are TGTGCCAGCAGTTACTCGGGGGCCGGGTTAAGGGAGCTGTTTTTA.

This clonotype was counted many times. The J gene is TRBJ2-7, the V gene TRBV28; TRBD1 matches 9 bases. With 7 bases clipped from V and 3 bases from J, the junction kept 7 bases outside the gene matches. This CDR3 contains 14 residues. The germline V gene encodes CDR1 MDHEN and CDR2 SYDVKM. CDR3 bases: TGTGCCAGCACCCAGACAGGGGGAGGCTACGAGCAGTACTTC. This gives the protein CASTQTGGGYEQYF.

The chain has TRBV20-1 and TRBJ1-5; the match to TRBD1 covers 7 bases. This CDR3 contains 14 residues. Germline CDR1 and CDR2: DFQATT and SNEGSKA (reference sequence). V dropped 7 bases and J dropped 7; count of bases not matched to a gene: 13. CDR3 DNA: TGCAGTGGGCGTGAGGGGGCGCAAGGGCAGCCCCAGCATTTT. The encoded protein is CSGREGAQGQPQHF.

This sequence joins TRBV6-2 or TRBV6-3 and TRBJ2-5, with unresolved D. V lost 4 bases and J lost 3, with 9 bases in between. The CDR3 is made up of 13 amino acids. The germline V gene encodes CDR1 MNHEY and CDR2 SVGEGT. The CDR3 sequence: CASSSVEKETQYF. CDR3 bases: TGTGCCAGCAGTTCCGTCGAAAAAGAGACCCAGTACTTC.

This clonotype has a count of ten or more. The V gene is TRBV29-1, the J gene TRBJ1-4; D ambiguous. Germline CDR1 SQVTM, CDR2 ANQGSEA. Deletions cut 3 bases from V and 13 bases from J, with 18 bases between. The CDR3 contains 13 residues. CDR3 amino acids: CSVDAGAAGPLFF. In DNA form, the CDR3 reads TGCAGCGTTGACGCAGGTGCCGCCGGGCCACTGTTTTTT.

The genes are TRBV20-1 and TRBJ2-5, with D possibly matching TRBD2 (5 bases). This CDR3 has 14 residues. The V and J ends lost 1 base and 4 bases respectively, with 13 bases between them. CDR1 and CDR2 (germline): DFQATT, SNEGSKA (reference sequence). The CDR3 sequence is CSARAGIVAETQYF. The CDR3 DNA reads as TGCAGTGCTAGAGCGGGGATAGTTGCAGAGACCCAGTACTTC.

J is TRBJ2-7 and V is TRBV27, with 10 positions matching TRBD1. With 5 bases clipped from V and 2 bases from J, the junction kept 6 bases outside the gene matches. This CDR3 has 15 amino acids. Germline-derived CDR1 and CDR2 are MNHEY and SMNVEV (reference sequence). CDR3 nucleotide sequence: TGTGCCAGCAGTGCCCCGGACAGGGGGACCTACGAGCAGTACTTC. Its protein is CASSAPDRGTYEQYF.

V gene TRBV5-1 combines with J gene TRBJ2-7; 8 nucleotides match TRBD1. The V segment lost 4 bases and the J segment 6 bases; nucleotides outside the gene matches: 3. This CDR3 is built from 12 residues. CDR1 and CDR2 (germline): SGHRS, YFSETQ. Here the CDR3 DNA reads TGCGCCAGCAGCAATGACAGGGGCGAGCAGTACTTC. Encoded protein: CASSNDRGEQYF.

This clonotype came up a few times. V gene TRBV20-1 combines with J gene TRBJ1-1, with TRBD1 identical over 7 bases. In germline, CDR1 is DFQATT, CDR2 SNEGSKA (reference sequence). The J segment lost 4 bases and the V segment lost 0 bases, leaving 8 bases of the junction unmatched. The CDR3 is made up of 15 amino acids. The CDR3 region has the DNA TGCAGTGCTAGAGATACAGGGGTGGGTAGCACTGAAGCTTTCTTT. Translating gives CSARDTGVGSTEAFF.

This clonotype was detected only a few times. The CDR3: CASSLVSGANTGELFF. The CDR3, as DNA: TGTGCCAGCAGCCTTGTATCCGGGGCGAACACCGGGGAGCTGTTTTTT. V gene TRBV3-1 combines with J gene TRBJ2-2, with TRBD2 as a possible D gene (5 bases). The CDR3 is 16 amino acids. Germline V lookup: CDR1 LGHDT, CDR2 YNNKEL (reference sequence). V gave up 4 bases and J gave up 0 bases, with 12 bases separating them.

Remarks on this clonotype: It is likely a read error, because the conserved phenylalanine at the end of the CDR3 is missing. The rearrangement uses TRBV11-1 and TRBJ2-5; D gene ambiguous. Germline CDR1 reads SGHAT; CDR2 reads FQDESV (reference sequence). This CDR3 is built from 14 residues. V dropped 4 bases and J dropped 4 bases, with 13 bases sitting between them. CDR3: CASSSGFVGETQYL. CDR3 sequence (DNA): TGTGCCAGCAGCTCCGGGTTTGTGGGAGAGACCCAGTACCTC.

This clonotype was detected only a few times. The rearrangement links TRBV7-9 to TRBJ1-3; the D gene is possibly TRBD1 (5 bases). In germline, CDR1 is SEHNR, CDR2 FQNEAQ (reference sequence). Trimming took 6 bases from V and 0 from J, leaving 12 bases between them. The CDR3 covers 15 residues. CDR3 in amino acids: CASSFDRVSGNTIYF. In DNA, the CDR3 is TGTGCCAGCAGTTTTGACAGAGTCTCTGGAAACACCATATATTTT. Drawing the rest from reference TRBV7-9 and TRBJ1-3, the complete variable domain is DTGVSQNPRHKITKRGQNVTFRCDPISEHNRLYWYRQTLGQGPEFLTYFQNEAQLEKSRLLSDRFSAERPKGSFSTLEIQRTEQGDSAMYLCASSFDRVSGNTIYFGEGSWLTVV.

This clonotype was seen ten or more times. J is TRBJ2-5 and V is TRBV20-1; no reliable D call. There are 11 residues in the CDR3. Germline CDR1 is DFQATT and CDR2 is SNEGSKA (reference sequence). V lost 3 bases and J lost 4, with 6 bases in between. This chain's CDR3 is CSASWGETQYF. The CDR3 DNA follows: TGCAGTGCTAGTTGGGGAGAGACCCAGTACTTC.

This clonotype was recorded at least ten times. The DNA of the CDR3 is TGTGCCAGCAGCCCGGACTCCGGGACAGCTTCCTACGAGCAGTACTTC. It codes for CASSPDSGTASYEQYF. This chain links TRBV11-2 with TRBJ2-7; TRBD1 matches 7 bases. The trim removed 5 bases at V and 1 base at J, leaving 11 bases unmatched. CDR1 is SGHAT, CDR2 FQNNGV, per germline. The CDR3 has 16 residues.

This chain uses TRBV28 with TRBJ2-3; the D gene is possibly TRBD1 (6 bases). V was clipped by 5 bases and J by 5 bases, with 11 bases between them. The germline CDR1 and CDR2 sequences are MDHEN and SYDVKM. This CDR3 comprises 13 residues. CDR3 residues: CASSQGGGDTQYF. The CDR3 DNA is TGTGCCAGCAGTCAAGGGGGTGGAGATACGCAGTATTTT.

V gene TRBV5-4 combines with J gene TRBJ1-1; the D is unclear. Germline lookup yields CDR1 SGHNT and CDR2 YYREEE (reference sequence). V was trimmed by 4 bases and J by 0 bases, leaving 7 bases between them. CDR3 length: 13 amino acids. This CDR3 reads CASSIGMNTEAFF. CDR3 in DNA: TGTGCCAGCAGCATAGGGATGAACACTGAAGCTTTCTTT.

This clonotype was recorded a few times. V is TRBV7-3 and J is TRBJ2-1; possibly TRBD1 or TRBD2 for D (5 bases each). Trimming cost V 2 bases and J 5 bases, with 19 bases left between them. This CDR3 is 17 amino acids long. Germline V gene sequence: CDR1 SGHTA, CDR2 FQGTGA. CDR3 nucleotides: TGTGCCAGCAGCTTAGGGGGTTTGGGTTACTCACACAATGAGCAGTTCTTC. It is translated as CASSLGGLGYSHNEQFF.

This clonotype appeared a few times. V usage is TRBV5-1 and J usage is TRBJ2-5; perhaps TRBD2 as D (6 bases). The V end was cut by 3 bases, the J end by 7 bases, with 16 bases between. Germline V gives CDR1 SGHRS, CDR2 YFSETQ. CDR3 length: 14 residues. CDR3 sequence: CASSYSGDGGTQYF. The DNA of the CDR3 is TGCGCCAGCAGCTACTCGGGAGATGGGGGGACCCAGTACTTC.

This clonotype was found a few times. The V and J genes are TRBV25-1 and TRBJ2-3; 8 bases agree with TRBD1. Per germline, CDR1 MGHDK and CDR2 SYGVNS. CDR3 length: 18 amino acids. Trimming cost V 1 base and J 2 bases; bases outside gene matches: 11. DNA for the CDR3: TGTGCCAGCAGTGAATCACTAGTTCAGGACAGGGACACAGATACGCAGTATTTT. As protein: CASSESLVQDRDTDTQYF.

The chain links TRBV15 to TRBJ2-1, with 11 positions matching TRBD2. CDR1 is LNHNV, CDR2 YYDKDF, per germline (reference sequence). This CDR3 is built from 19 residues. The V gene end was trimmed by 3 bases and the J gene end by 0 bases; junction bases not matched to a gene: 10. CDR3 sequence: CATSRELAGGPGSYNEQFF. The CDR3 DNA reads as TGTGCCACCAGCAGGGAATTAGCGGGAGGGCCCGGCTCCTACAATGAGCAGTTCTTC.

This clonotype was observed at least ten times. J is TRBJ1-5 and V is TRBV20-1; D is undetermined. The CDR3 has 15 amino acids. V shed 5 bases and J shed 1 base, with 15 bases lying between them. Germline lookup yields CDR1 DFQATT and CDR2 SNEGSKA (reference sequence). CDR3 DNA: TGCAGTGCTGTTAACCCTGCATCGAGCAATCAGCCCCAGCATTTT. Translation gives CSAVNPASSNQPQHF.

Turning to this clonotype: This could be a read error, since a much larger clone is one nucleotide away. The rearrangement joins TRBV20-1 to TRBJ2-5, with 10 bases matching TRBD2. Germline CDR1 and CDR2: DFQATT and SNEGSKA (reference sequence). The CDR3 extends over 13 amino acids. The junction had 2 bases not matched to a gene; V was cut back by 4 bases and J by 3 bases. The CDR3 reads CSAITSGEETQYF. CDR3 DNA: TGCAGTGCTATAACTAGCGGGGAAGAGACCCAGTACTTC.

This clonotype was seen repeatedly, ten times or more. This chain links TRBV6-1 with TRBJ1-1; no reliable D call. Trimming left V 11 bases short and J 2 bases short, with 9 bases between. Germline lookup yields CDR1 MNHNS and CDR2 SASEGT. This CDR3 has 11 amino acids. The CDR3 reads CAVRLNTEAFF. The CDR3 DNA sequence: TGTGCCGTCCGTCTAAACACTGAAGCTTTCTTT.

The chain employs TRBV19 and TRBJ2-2, with D possibly matching TRBD2 (5 bases). CDR3 length equals 16 residues. Germline V CDR1 and CDR2: LNHDA, SQIVND (reference sequence). V was clipped by 5 bases and J by 5 bases, with 18 bases between them. The CDR3 here is CASSSRGGGGTGELFF. The CDR3 region has the DNA TGTGCCAGTAGTTCCCGTGGCGGAGGTGGGACCGGGGAGCTGTTTTTT. The full variable domain, in which reference TRBV19 and TRBJ2-2 provide the parts outside the CDR3, is DGGITQSPKYLFRKEGQNVTLSCEQNLNHDAMYWYRQDPGQGLRLIYYSQIVNDFQKGDIAEGYSVSREKKESFPLTVTSAQKNPTAFYLCASSSRGGGGTGELFFGEGSRLTVL.